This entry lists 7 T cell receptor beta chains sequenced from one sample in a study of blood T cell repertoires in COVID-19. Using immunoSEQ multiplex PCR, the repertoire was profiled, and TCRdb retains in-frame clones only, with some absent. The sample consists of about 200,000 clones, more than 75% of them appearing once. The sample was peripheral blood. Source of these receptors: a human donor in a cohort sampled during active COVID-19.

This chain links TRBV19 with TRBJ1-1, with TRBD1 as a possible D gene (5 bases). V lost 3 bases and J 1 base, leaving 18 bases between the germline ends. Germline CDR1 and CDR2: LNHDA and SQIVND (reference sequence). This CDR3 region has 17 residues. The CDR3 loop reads CASSMSPTSTENTEAFF. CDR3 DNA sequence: TGTGCCAGTAGTATGTCCCCTACTTCGACAGAGAACACTGAAGCTTTCTTT.

CDR3 residues: CASSLSRVYTGELFF. The DNA for the CDR3 is TGTGCCAGCAGCTTGAGCAGGGTCTACACCGGGGAGCTGTTTTTT. V usage is TRBV11-2 and J usage is TRBJ2-2, with D perhaps TRBD1 (5 bases). CDR3 size: 15 residues. CDR1 is SGHAT and CDR2 is FQNNGV in the germline V gene. With 3 bases removed from V and 3 bases from J, the gap between germline ends came to 11 bases.

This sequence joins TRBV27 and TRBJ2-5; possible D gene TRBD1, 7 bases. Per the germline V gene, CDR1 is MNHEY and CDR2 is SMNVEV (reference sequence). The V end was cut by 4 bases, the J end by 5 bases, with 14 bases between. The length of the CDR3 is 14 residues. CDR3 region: CASSSYSGGETQYF. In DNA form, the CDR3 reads TGTGCCAGCAGTTCGTATTCAGGGGGGGAGACCCAGTACTTC.

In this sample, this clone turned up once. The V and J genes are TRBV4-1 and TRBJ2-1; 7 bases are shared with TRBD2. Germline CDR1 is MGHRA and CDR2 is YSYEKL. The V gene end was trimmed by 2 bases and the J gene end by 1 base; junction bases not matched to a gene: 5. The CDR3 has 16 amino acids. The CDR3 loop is CASSQQSGLSYNEQFF. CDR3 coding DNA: TGCGCCAGCAGCCAACAATCGGGACTATCCTACAATGAGCAGTTCTTC.

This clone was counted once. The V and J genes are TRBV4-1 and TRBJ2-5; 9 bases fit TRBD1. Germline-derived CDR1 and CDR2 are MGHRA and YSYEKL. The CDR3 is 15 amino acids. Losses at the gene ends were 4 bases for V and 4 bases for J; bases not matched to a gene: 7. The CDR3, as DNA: TGCGCCAGCAGCCGGGACCTACAGGGGGCAGAGACCCAGTACTTC. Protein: CASSRDLQGAETQYF.

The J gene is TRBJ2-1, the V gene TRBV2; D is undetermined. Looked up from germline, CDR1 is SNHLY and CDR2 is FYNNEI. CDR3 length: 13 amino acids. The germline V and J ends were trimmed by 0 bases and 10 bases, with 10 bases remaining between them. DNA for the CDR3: TGTGCCAGCAGTGAAGCCGGTGGTTTGGAGCAGTTCTTC. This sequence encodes CASSEAGGLEQFF.

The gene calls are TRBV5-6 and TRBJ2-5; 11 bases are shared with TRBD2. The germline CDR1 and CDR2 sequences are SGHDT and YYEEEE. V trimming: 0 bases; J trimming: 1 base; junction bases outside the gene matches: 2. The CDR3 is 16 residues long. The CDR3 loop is CASSLGTSGFQETQYF. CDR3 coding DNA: TGTGCCAGCAGCTTGGGGACTAGCGGGTTCCAAGAGACCCAGTACTTC.